What follows are 23 T cell receptor beta chains derived from one specimen sequenced in a study of regulatory T cells in long-lasting Graves disease. Investigators prepared the TCR beta libraries by applying iRepertoire HTBI primers and Arm-PCR of CDR3 regions. One entry per CDR3 protein, called by TCRdb with MiXCR from the multiplex PCR reads. Of about 520,000 distinct CDR3 sequences in the sample, 12% are singletons; the top ten hold approximately 9.6%. Time point defined: newly diagnosed GD, antithyroid drugs for less than 3 months. Extracted PBMC RNA gave rise to the TCR library. The sample was also linked to a second study, of T cells in Graves' hyperthyroidism and ophthalmopathy.

The material sequenced was peripheral blood mononuclear cells (PBMCs), taken at new diagnosis, from a patient treated with antithyroid drugs. These receptors were obtained from a woman aged 25-40 years with Graves disease.

This clonotype was found many times. This sequence joins TRBV7-9 and TRBJ1-1; no firm D call. The CDR3 has 15 residues. Germline V gives CDR1 SEHNR, CDR2 FQNEAQ (reference sequence). With 1 base removed from V and 1 base from J, the gap between germline ends came to 10 bases. This CDR3 is CASSLGGRRNTEAFF. The CDR3 DNA follows: TGTGCCAGCAGCTTAGGAGGACGGCGGAACACTGAAGCTTTCTTT. The full variable domain, completed using reference TRBV7-9 and TRBJ1-1, is DTGVSQNPRHKITKRGQNVTFRCDPISEHNRLYWYRQTLGQGPEFLTYFQNEAQLEKSRLLSDRFSAERPKGSFSTLEIQRTEQGDSAMYLCASSLGGRRNTEAFFGQGTRLTVV.

Ten or more counts support this clonotype. The gene calls are TRBV24-1 and TRBJ2-7; 8 bases agree with TRBD1. Germline trimming cut 2 bases from V and 5 bases from J; bases unmatched to any gene: 7. This CDR3 comprises 15 residues. CDR1 and CDR2 (germline): KGHDR, SFDVKD. CDR3 sequence: CATSDSRTGSNEQYF. The CDR3 nucleotides read TGTGCCACCAGTGATTCCCGGACAGGGAGCAACGAGCAGTACTTC.

This clonotype was counted many times. This chain joins TRBV6-5 and TRBJ1-5; D perhaps matches TRBD1 (6 bases). Germline V gene sequence: CDR1 MNHEY, CDR2 SVGAGI. Trimming left V 4 bases short and J 3 bases short, with 10 bases between. There are 14 residues in the CDR3. CDR3 amino acids: CASSLRDINQPQHF. The DNA of the CDR3 is TGTGCCAGCAGTTTGAGGGACATCAATCAGCCCCAGCATTTT.

The sample holds a few counts of this clonotype. The V and J genes are TRBV5-6 and TRBJ1-5, with 9 bases lining up with TRBD1. CDR1 is SGHDT, CDR2 YYEEEE, per germline. V was pared by 4 bases and J by 6 bases, with 8 bases of the junction left unmatched. CDR3 size: 15 residues. The CDR3 DNA is TGTGCCAGCAGCCCCACAGGGGGCGAAGGTCAGCCCCAGCATTTT. This translates into CASSPTGGEGQPQHF.

The table lists this clonotype with a few counts. The chain recombines TRBV18 with TRBJ1-5; D is possibly TRBD1 (6 bases). The germline gives CDR1 KGHSH, CDR2 LQKENI. Trimming took off 3 bases at V and 4 bases at J, with 10 bases between the two ends. This CDR3 is 14 amino acids long. This CDR3 reads CASSPGAINQPQHF. Written as DNA, the CDR3 is TGTGCCAGCTCACCGGGGGCCATTAATCAGCCCCAGCATTTT.

In this sample, this clonotype turned up many times. The CDR3 reads CASSSYRANYGYTF. The DNA of the CDR3 is TGTGCCAGCAGTTCCTACAGGGCTAACTATGGCTACACCTTC. The V gene is TRBV6-5, the J gene TRBJ1-2; TRBD1 is a possible D gene (6 bases). The CDR3 extends over 14 amino acids. Germline loops: CDR1 MNHEY, CDR2 SVGAGI. Trimming took off 4 bases at V and 0 bases at J, with 9 bases between the two ends.

This clonotype has at least ten counts. The chain is built from TRBV7-2 and TRBJ1-1, with D tentatively TRBD1 (5 bases). Per the germline V gene, CDR1 is SGHTA and CDR2 is FQGNSA. The CDR3 is made up of 16 amino acids. V dropped 3 bases and J dropped 4 bases, with 18 bases sitting between them. This CDR3 is CASSFWQGGVGTEAFF. The CDR3, as DNA: TGTGCCAGCAGCTTTTGGCAGGGCGGCGTTGGCACTGAAGCTTTCTTT.

This clonotype was recorded many times. CDR3: CASSYIRGSAYEQYF. The CDR3 nucleotides are TGTGCCAGCAGTTATATCAGGGGGTCCGCCTACGAGCAGTACTTC. The rearrangement joins TRBV6-2 or TRBV6-3 to TRBJ2-7; 7 nucleotides match TRBD1. The CDR3 runs 15 residues. CDR1 MNHEY and CDR2 SVGEGT come from the germline V gene. Unmatched junction bases numbered 7, after V lost 3 bases and J lost 2 bases.

J is TRBJ1-2 and V is TRBV10-3; tentative D call: TRBD1 (6 bases). The CDR3 has 15 residues. Per the germline V gene, CDR1 is ENHRY and CDR2 is SYGVKD. Deletions cut 8 bases from V and 4 bases from J, with 20 bases between. The CDR3 sequence is CAIFQQGLTPYGYTF. The CDR3 coding sequence is TGTGCCATCTTCCAACAGGGCCTTACCCCCTATGGCTACACCTTC.

Remarks on this clonotype: A read error likely explains this, since a far larger clone differs by one base. This chain joins TRBV2 and TRBJ2-7; TRBD2 matches at 14 bases. V lost 8 bases, J lost 7 bases, and 7 bases stayed unmatched. Germline V gene data show CDR1 as SNHLY and CDR2 as FYNNEI. CDR3 size: 14 residues. CDR3 DNA: TGTGCCAGCGGGGGGACTAGCGGGAGACGGGAGCAGTACTTC. This gives the protein CASGGTSGRREQYF. The full variable domain, its missing parts supplied by reference TRBV2 and TRBJ2-7, is EPEVTQTPSHQVTQMGQEVILRCVPISNHLYFYWYRQILGQKVEFLVSFYNNEISEKSEIFDDQFSVERPDGSNFTLKIRSTKLEDSAMYFCASGGTSGRREQYFGPGTRLTVT.

This clonotype was seen many times. The chain uses TRBV28 and TRBJ1-3, with TRBD1 matching 7 bases. Germline V gene data show CDR1 as MDHEN and CDR2 as SYDVKM. The trim removed 9 bases at V and 2 bases at J, leaving 4 bases unmatched. The CDR3 length is 13 residues. This CDR3 reads CASTGAAGNTIYF. DNA of the CDR3: TGTGCCAGTACAGGGGCTGCTGGAAACACCATATATTTT. The full variable domain, completed using reference TRBV28 and TRBJ1-3, is DVKVTQSSRYLVKRTGEKVFLECVQDMDHENMFWYRQDPGLGLRLIYFSYDVKMKEKGDIPEGYSVSREKKERFSLILESASTNQTSMYLCASTGAAGNTIYFGEGSWLTVV.

This clonotype has at least ten counts. The V gene is TRBV20-1, the J gene TRBJ2-5, with D hard to call. Germline V CDR1 and CDR2: DFQATT, SNEGSKA (reference sequence). The germline V and J ends were trimmed by 3 bases and 1 base, with 6 bases remaining between them. The CDR3 is made up of 12 amino acids. In DNA form, the CDR3 reads TGCAGTGCTAGTCGCACCCAAGAGACCCAGTACTTC. It encodes CSASRTQETQYF.

The rearrangement uses TRBV18 and TRBJ2-2; 8 nucleotides align to TRBD1. The junction had 4 bases not matched to a gene; V was cut back by 3 bases and J by 1 base. Germline CDR1 KGHSH, CDR2 LQKENI. The CDR3 runs to 16 residues. CDR3 loop: CASSPNGQGNTGELFF. DNA for the CDR3: TGTGCCAGCTCACCTAATGGACAGGGGAACACCGGGGAGCTGTTTTTT.

The sample holds a few counts of this clonotype. This chain connects TRBV28 to TRBJ1-5; the D gene is possibly TRBD1 (5 bases). The ends were cut back, 6 bases at V and 0 bases at J, with 15 bases in the middle. Germline CDR1 is MDHEN and CDR2 is SYDVKM. The CDR3 spans 16 residues. The DNA of the CDR3 is TGTGCCAGCAGGCCTACAGGAGTCAATAGCAATCAGCCCCAGCATTTT. This sequence encodes CASRPTGVNSNQPQHF.

This clonotype was seen many times. The rearrangement links TRBV6-5 to TRBJ1-1; the match to TRBD1 covers 9 bases. The length of the CDR3 is 15 residues. With 0 bases clipped from V and 5 bases from J, the junction kept 4 bases outside the gene matches. Germline V gene sequence: CDR1 MNHEY, CDR2 SVGAGI. The CDR3 DNA sequence: TGTGCCAGCAGTTACTCGAACAGGGGGCGAACTGAAGCTTTCTTT. As protein: CASSYSNRGRTEAFF.

This clonotype was seen at least ten times. V is TRBV28 and J is TRBJ2-5, with D hard to call. Trimming took off 3 bases at V and 5 bases at J, with 7 bases between the two ends. Germline assignment: CDR1 MDHEN and CDR2 SYDVKM. The CDR3 contains 12 residues. CDR3 bases: TGTGCCAGCAGTTTTCAATCGGAGACCCAGTACTTC. This translates into CASSFQSETQYF.

As to this clonotype: A much bigger clone sits one base away, suggesting this may be a read error. The chain couples TRBV30 to TRBJ2-2, with a tentative D call TRBD2 (7 bases). Germline CDR1 reads GTSNPN; CDR2 reads SVGIG (reference sequence). Trimming pared 2 bases from V and 0 bases from J, leaving 13 bases between. The CDR3 loop spans 16 amino acids. DNA of the CDR3: TGTGCCTGGAGTAGAGGGGGGGGGCCGAACACCGGGGAGCTGTTTTTT. This translates into CAWSRGGGPNTGELFF.

This clonotype showed up just a few times. The V gene is TRBV24-1, the J gene TRBJ2-2; 9 nucleotides agree with TRBD1. The length of the CDR3 is 17 residues. Trimming cost V 1 base and J 4 bases; bases outside gene matches: 6. Germline V gene lookup returns CDR1 KGHDR and CDR2 SFDVKD. Here the CDR3 reads CATSDFGTGLVTGELFF. In DNA form, the CDR3 reads TGTGCCACCAGTGATTTCGGGACAGGGTTGGTCACCGGGGAGCTGTTTTTT.

V is TRBV7-9 and J is TRBJ2-5; D might be TRBD1 or TRBD2, each matching 5 bases. The ends were cut back, 0 bases at V and 1 base at J, with 9 bases in the middle. The CDR3 covers 15 residues. Germline CDR1 SEHNR, CDR2 FQNEAQ (reference sequence). The CDR3 sequence: CASSLALGAQETQYF. The CDR3 nucleotides are TGTGCCAGCAGCTTAGCGCTCGGGGCCCAAGAGACCCAGTACTTC.

This clonotype turned up a few times. The V and J genes are TRBV20-1 and TRBJ2-4, with D maybe TRBD1 (5 bases). The closer fit of TRBJ1-2 to the DNA end suggests the J call may be wrong. Germline V gene data show CDR1 as DFQATT and CDR2 as SNEGSKA (reference sequence). The CDR3 loop spans 13 amino acids. The CDR3 DNA sequence: TGCAGTGCTAGAGTTCCGACAGTCGGTGGCTACACCTTC. Its translation is CSARVPTVGGYTF.

This clonotype was counted ten times or more. J is TRBJ1-3 and V is TRBV18; possible D gene TRBD1, 5 bases. Per the germline V gene, CDR1 is KGHSH and CDR2 is LQKENI. The CDR3 sequence is 16 residues long. V was trimmed by 3 bases and J by 7 bases, leaving 19 bases between them. CDR3 bases: TGTGCCAGCTCACCGGCTCTCGGGACGCTTAGGAACACCATATATTTT. Translated: CASSPALGTLRNTIYF.

The sample holds many counts of this clonotype. The chain couples TRBV20-1 to TRBJ2-5; D is uncertain. This CDR3 has 13 amino acids. CDR1 is DFQATT, CDR2 SNEGSKA, per germline (reference sequence). V lost 6 bases and J 0 bases, leaving 11 bases between the germline ends. CDR3 in amino acids: CSAPHGYQETQYF. The DNA of the CDR3 is TGCAGTGCACCCCACGGGTACCAAGAGACCCAGTACTTC.

Worth noting for this clonotype: A much larger clone lies one base from this, so it may be a read error. The gene calls are TRBV7-9 and TRBJ2-7; 8 positions agree with TRBD2. Germline lookup yields CDR1 SEHNR and CDR2 FQNEAQ (reference sequence). The CDR3 covers 14 residues. CDR3 nucleotide sequence: TGTACCAGCAGCTTCGGACTAGCTCTATACGAGCAGTACTTC. It codes for CTSSFGLALYEQYF. Drawing the rest from reference TRBV7-9 and TRBJ2-7, the complete variable domain is DTGVSQNPRHKITKRGQNVTFRCDPISEHNRLYWYRQTLGQGPEFLTYFQNEAQLEKSRLLSDRFSAERPKGSFSTLEIQRTEQGDSAMYLCTSSFGLALYEQYFGPGTRLTVT.